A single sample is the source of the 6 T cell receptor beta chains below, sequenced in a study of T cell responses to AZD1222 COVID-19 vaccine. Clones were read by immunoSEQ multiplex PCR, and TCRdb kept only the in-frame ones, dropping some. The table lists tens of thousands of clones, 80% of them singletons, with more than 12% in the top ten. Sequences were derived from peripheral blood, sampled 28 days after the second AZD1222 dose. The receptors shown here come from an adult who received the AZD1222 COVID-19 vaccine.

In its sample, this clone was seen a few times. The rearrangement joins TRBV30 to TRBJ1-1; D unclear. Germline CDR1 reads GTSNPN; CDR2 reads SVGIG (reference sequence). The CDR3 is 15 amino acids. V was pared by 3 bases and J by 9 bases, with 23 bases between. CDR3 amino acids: CAWSERTLYYGQAFF. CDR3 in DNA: TGTGCCTGGAGCGAAAGGACTCTTTATTATGGTCAAGCTTTCTTT.

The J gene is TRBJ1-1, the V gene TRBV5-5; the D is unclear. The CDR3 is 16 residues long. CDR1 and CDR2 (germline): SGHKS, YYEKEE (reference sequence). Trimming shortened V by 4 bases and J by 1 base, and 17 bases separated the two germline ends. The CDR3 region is CASSPIGEGRNTEAFF. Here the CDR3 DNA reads TGTGCCAGCAGCCCTATTGGGGAAGGGAGGAACACTGAAGCTTTCTTT.

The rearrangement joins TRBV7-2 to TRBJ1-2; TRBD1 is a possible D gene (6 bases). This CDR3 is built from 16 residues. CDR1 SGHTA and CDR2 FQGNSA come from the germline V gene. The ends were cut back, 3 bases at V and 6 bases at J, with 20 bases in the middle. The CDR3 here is CASSFYGGGAVHGYTF. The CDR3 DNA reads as TGTGCCAGCAGCTTCTATGGGGGGGGCGCGGTCCATGGCTACACCTTC.

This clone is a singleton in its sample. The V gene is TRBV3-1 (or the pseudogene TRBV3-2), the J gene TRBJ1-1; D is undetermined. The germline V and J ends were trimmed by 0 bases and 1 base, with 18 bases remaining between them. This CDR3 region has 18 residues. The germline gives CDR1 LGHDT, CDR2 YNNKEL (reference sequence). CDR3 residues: CASSQDSLRVLGNTEAFF. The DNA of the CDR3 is TGTGCCAGCAGCCAAGATAGTCTCCGGGTCCTGGGGAACACTGAAGCTTTCTTT.

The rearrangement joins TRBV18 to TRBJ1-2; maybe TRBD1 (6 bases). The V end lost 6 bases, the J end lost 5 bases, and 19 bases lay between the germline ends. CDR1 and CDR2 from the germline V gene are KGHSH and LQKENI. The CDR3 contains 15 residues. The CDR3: CASSPTGTRPYGYTF. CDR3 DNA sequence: TGTGCCAGCTCGCCTACCGGGACAAGACCTTATGGCTACACCTTC.

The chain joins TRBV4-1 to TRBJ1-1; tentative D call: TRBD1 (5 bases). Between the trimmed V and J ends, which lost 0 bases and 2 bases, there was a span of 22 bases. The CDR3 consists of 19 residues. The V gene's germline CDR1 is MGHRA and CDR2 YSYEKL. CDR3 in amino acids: CASSQDSIRGARRNTEAFF. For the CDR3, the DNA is TGCGCCAGCAGCCAAGATTCAATTCGAGGGGCGAGGAGAAACACTGAAGCTTTCTTT.